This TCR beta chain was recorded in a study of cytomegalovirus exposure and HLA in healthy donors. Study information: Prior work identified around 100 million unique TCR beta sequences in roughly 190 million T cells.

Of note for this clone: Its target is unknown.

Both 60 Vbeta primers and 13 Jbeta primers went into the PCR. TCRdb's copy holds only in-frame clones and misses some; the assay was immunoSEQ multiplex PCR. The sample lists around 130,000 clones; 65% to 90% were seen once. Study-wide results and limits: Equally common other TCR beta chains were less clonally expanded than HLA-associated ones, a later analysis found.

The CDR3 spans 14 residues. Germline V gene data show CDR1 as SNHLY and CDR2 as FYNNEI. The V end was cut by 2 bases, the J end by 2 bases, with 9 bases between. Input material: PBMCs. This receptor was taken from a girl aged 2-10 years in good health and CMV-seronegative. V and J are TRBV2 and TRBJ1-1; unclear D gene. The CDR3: CASSELQINTEAFF. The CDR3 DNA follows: TGTGCCAGCAGTGAATTACAGATCAACACTGAAGCTTTCTTT.